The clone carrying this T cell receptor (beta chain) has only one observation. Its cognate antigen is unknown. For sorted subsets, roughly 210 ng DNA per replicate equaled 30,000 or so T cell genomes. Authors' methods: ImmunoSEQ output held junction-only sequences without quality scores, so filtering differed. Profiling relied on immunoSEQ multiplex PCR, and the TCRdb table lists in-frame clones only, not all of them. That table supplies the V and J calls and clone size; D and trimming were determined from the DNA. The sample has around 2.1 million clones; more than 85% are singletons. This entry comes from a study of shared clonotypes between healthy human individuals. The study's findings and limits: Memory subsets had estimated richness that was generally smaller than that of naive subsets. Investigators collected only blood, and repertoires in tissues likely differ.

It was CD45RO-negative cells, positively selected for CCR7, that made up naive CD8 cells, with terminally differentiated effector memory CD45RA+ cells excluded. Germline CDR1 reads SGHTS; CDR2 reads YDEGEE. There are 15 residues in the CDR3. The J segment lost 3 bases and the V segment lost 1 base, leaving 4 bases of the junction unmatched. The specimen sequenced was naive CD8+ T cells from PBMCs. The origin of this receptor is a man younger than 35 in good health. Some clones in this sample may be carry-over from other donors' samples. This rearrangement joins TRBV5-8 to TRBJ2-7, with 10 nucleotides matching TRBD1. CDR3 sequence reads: CASSLRTGGDYEQYF. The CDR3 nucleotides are TGTGCCAGCAGCTTGAGGACAGGGGGGGACTACGAGCAGTACTTC.